This T cell receptor beta chain originates from a study of spatial heterogeneity in lung cancer. TCRdb analysed the 5' RACE reads with MiXCR anew, one entry per CDR3 protein. The table lists about 26,000 distinct CDR3 sequences, about 5.6% of them singletons. Noted time point: blood at routine non-recurrence follow-up after resection. Whole RNA from tumor, nontumor lung or frozen PBMC was sequenced unsorted. Trimming removed 4 bases from V and 3 bases from J, with 10 bases in between. CDR1 is DFQATT and CDR2 is SNEGSKA in the germline V gene (reference sequence). The CDR3 has 13 amino acids. This TCR was sampled from a male donor with early-stage non-small cell lung cancer. V is TRBV20-1 and J is TRBJ2-1, with D possibly TRBD2 on 6 matching bases. Sequenced material: PBMCs, taken at follow-up. The CDR3 spells CSAKGLLYNEQFF. The CDR3 DNA reads as TGCAGTGCTAAGGGACTCCTCTACAATGAGCAGTTCTTC.